Sequencing of this TCR beta chain was carried out in a study of blood T cells in healthy people across ages. Through a sample-barcoded 5' primer and a J-beta primer mix, a second PCR was run for roughly 7 to 12 cycles. A template-switch adaptor that had 12 random nucleotides put a tag on each cDNA molecule. One entry per CDR3 protein, called by TCRdb with MiXCR from the 5' RACE reads. Among approximately 1,000,000 distinct CDR3 sequences listed, 40% to 45% were seen once. The total RNA that was extracted per sample amounted to at least 5.5 micrograms. Study results and limitations: Versus aged donors, long-lived donors had higher diversity and more naive CD4+ cells. Naive T cell percentage and TCR beta diversity correlated strongly.

V dropped 7 bases and J dropped 5 bases, with 18 bases sitting between them. Germline V gene lookup returns CDR1 SGHRS and CDR2 YFSETQ. The CDR3 totals 14 residues. To note about this clonotype: The antigen remains undetermined.

The chain recombines TRBV5-1 with TRBJ1-1, with no clear D. Source material: blood. This sequence originates from a woman aged 60-75 years in good health. CDR3 sequence (DNA): TGCGCCAGCTCTGTCCGGGGAGAGAGAACTGAAGCTTTCTTT. It specifies CASSVRGERTEAFF.